This paragraph reports one T cell receptor beta chain. Its antigen is unknown. The germline V gene has CDR1 GTSNPN and CDR2 SVGIG (reference sequence). CDR3 length: 15 amino acids. V was shortened by 0 bases and J by 4 bases, with 15 bases between the two germline ends. The PCR used 60 Vbeta and 13 Jbeta primers. Profiling relied on immunoSEQ multiplex PCR, and the TCRdb table lists in-frame clones only, not all of them. The data contain about 170,000 clones, roughly 85% of them singletons. This entry belongs to a study of cytomegalovirus exposure and HLA in healthy donors. Study outcomes and limitations: The study put 150 to 200 TCR beta chains on its list as cytomegalovirus-associated. An analysis that came later showed most CMV-associated TCR beta chains appearing HLA-restricted. Reported findings show TCR beta sequences accurately forecast HLA-A and HLA-B alleles in most subjects.

The source of this sequence is a boy between 2 and 10 years old in good health and CMV-seronegative. V gene TRBV30 combines with J gene TRBJ2-5, with a possible D match to TRBD2 (7 bases). Sequenced sample: PBMCs. CDR3 nucleotides: TGTGCCTGGAGTGTATTGCGGGGGCCTCTAGAGACCCAGTACTTC. This sequence encodes CAWSVLRGPLETQYF.